This T cell receptor beta chain was documented in a study of T-cell reconstitution after alpha-beta-depleted transplantation in children. Findings and limits, study-wide: Surviving recipient cells, namely T cells and thymic progenitors, were the source of high day-60 TCRbeta diversity in some patients. It was reported that alpha-beta T cells came from several hundred expanded graft clones (about two months after transplant). T cells produced anew were the main source of T-cell counts and diversity one year after transplant.

The CDR3 consists of 17 residues. V trimming: 2 bases; J trimming: 2 bases; junction bases outside the gene matches: 12. CDR1 is MNHEY, CDR2 SVGAGI, per germline. Unique molecular identifiers were used in preparing the TCRbeta library. TCRdb redid the calling of the PCR reads with MiXCR, one entry per CDR3 protein. The sample records 700,000 to 850,000 distinct CDR3 sequences, roughly 15% being singletons. A remark on this clonotype: Its antigen remains unidentified.

This sequence joins TRBV6-5 and TRBJ2-7, with 7 bases matching TRBD2. This receptor was taken from a male patient aged 5 to 17 who had a stem cell transplant for acute lymphoblastic leukemia, so the T cells may come from the graft donor. This specimen was PBMCs, mostly from graft donor cells, taken 360 days after TCRalphabeta/CD19-depleted stem cell transplant. The CDR3 spells CASSYPVERDLTYEQYF. CDR3 DNA sequence: TGTGCCAGCAGTTACCCTGTCGAGCGGGATTTAACCTACGAGCAGTACTTC.